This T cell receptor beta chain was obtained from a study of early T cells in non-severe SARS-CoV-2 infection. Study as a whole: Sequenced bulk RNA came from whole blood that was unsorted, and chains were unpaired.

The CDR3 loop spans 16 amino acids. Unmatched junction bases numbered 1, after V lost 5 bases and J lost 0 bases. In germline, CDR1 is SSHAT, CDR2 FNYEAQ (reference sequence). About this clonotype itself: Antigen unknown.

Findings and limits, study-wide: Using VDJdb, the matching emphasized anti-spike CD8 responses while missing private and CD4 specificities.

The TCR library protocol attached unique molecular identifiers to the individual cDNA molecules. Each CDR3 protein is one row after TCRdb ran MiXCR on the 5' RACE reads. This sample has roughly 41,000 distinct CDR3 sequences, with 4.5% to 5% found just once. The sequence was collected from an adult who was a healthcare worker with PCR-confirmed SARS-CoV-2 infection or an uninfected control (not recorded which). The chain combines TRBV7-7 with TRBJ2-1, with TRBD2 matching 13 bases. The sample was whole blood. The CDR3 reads CASSRTSGSSYNEQFF. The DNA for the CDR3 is TGTGCCAGCAGCCGGACTAGCGGGAGCTCCTACAATGAGCAGTTCTTC.